Here is one TCR beta chain with its context. Its antigen has not been determined. No base-level quality is on record; no much larger clone is a single base apart. CDR1 is given as MGHRA and CDR2 as YSYEKL, both from the germline V gene. V and J are truncated by 1 base and 1 base respectively, leaving an intervening sequence of 8 bases. Reading from cysteine to phenylalanine, the CDR3 counts 14 amino acids. Kept here is only the CDR3 DNA, which spans 42 bases and is read in frame from base 1. The donors belonged to the validation cohort of around 120 subjects, which was separate from the roughly 700-subject first cohort. This sample is drawn from a study of cytomegalovirus exposure and HLA in healthy donors (TCRdb year 2017). In terms of the full investigation: According to a later analysis, one platform produced both the roughly 120 validation repertoires and the 670 or so repertoires of the first cohort. A separate validation cohort of 100 to 150 different subjects was used in addition to the approximately 670-subject first cohort. High-throughput TCR immunosequencing, statistical association of individual TCRs with disease status, and machine learning were combined to predict cytomegalovirus infection status. The study was designed to test whether signatures of past pathogen exposure could be identified by cataloging public T cell receptors. Study-level results and caveats: The validation cohort had no HLA typing available for a later analysis, so co-occurrence within that cohort was assessed over all 130 or so repertoires. The authors suggested that the approach could potentially be extended to other disease states and immunological phenotypes. Three of the identified cytomegalovirus-associated TCR beta chains were confirmed in vitro to be specific for cytomegalovirus antigens. The study listed 150 to 200 TCR beta chains as associated with cytomegalovirus. Across donors, most TCR sequences were observed very rarely, whereas some public TCRs were present in many individuals. In a later analysis, TCRs clustered in the first cohort were found to also tend to co-occur in the approximately 120 validation repertoires, with 85% to 95% of cluster scores above 0. Cytomegalovirus status was reported to be diagnosed by the classifier with high specificity and sensitivity in both the original and validation cohorts.

The library was obtained by the immunoSEQ multiplex PCR assay. As for the original processing: To diagnose cytomegalovirus status from the catalog of TCR beta chain sequences, a statistical classification framework was built. Here the immuneACCESS table is served through TCRdb, limited to in-frame sequences with V and J called. Missing clones are a known gap in these copies; in checked studies unresolved V genes cover under half, and the rest lacks a known reason. The DNA was the basis for D and trimming; V, J and clone size are from that table. This sample lists 180,000 or so clones; approximately 89% were detected once. The ten largest account for around 7.2% of the sample.

The chain links TRBV4-1 with TRBJ2-7; no D gene call is confident. This clonotype originated in a man aged 25 to 40 in good health and CMV-seropositive. Input material: PBMCs. This receptor carries the CDR3 CASSQGIPSYEQYF. In nucleotide form, the sequence is TGCGCCAGCAGCCAAGGAATTCCTTCCTACGAGCAGTACTTC.